The 29 T cell receptor beta chains below were found in one sample sequenced in a study of blood T cell repertoires in COVID-19. Produced via immunoSEQ multiplex PCR; TCRdb's table is partial and in-frame only. The sample carries fewer than 300,000 clones, 83% recorded once. Sequenced input: peripheral blood. Source of these receptors: a woman aged 45-59 years who had recovered from COVID-19.

V is TRBV19 and J is TRBJ2-7, with D possibly matching TRBD1 (5 bases). V was clipped by 5 bases and J by 2 bases, with 10 bases between them. Germline loops: CDR1 LNHDA, CDR2 SQIVND (reference sequence). The CDR3 is made up of 13 amino acids. The CDR3 region is CASSSRQTYEQYF. CDR3 DNA sequence: TGTGCCAGTAGTTCTCGACAGACCTACGAGCAGTACTTC. Based on the CDR3 plus reference TRBV19 and TRBJ2-7, the full variable domain is DGGITQSPKYLFRKEGQNVTLSCEQNLNHDAMYWYRQDPGQGLRLIYYSQIVNDFQKGDIAEGYSVSREKKESFPLTVTSAQKNPTAFYLCASSSRQTYEQYFGPGTRLTVT.

The chain recombines TRBV19 with TRBJ2-2, with 8 nucleotides matching TRBD1. After removal of 6 bases from V and 6 bases from J, the junction contained 6 bases not matched to a gene. Per the germline V gene, CDR1 is LNHDA and CDR2 is SQIVND (reference sequence). The CDR3 spans 14 residues. Written as DNA, the CDR3 is TGTGCCAGTAGAGCAGGGGGCGGTCCCGGGGAGCTGTTTTTT. Residues: CASRAGGGPGELFF.

This clone occurred once. The chain is built from TRBV28 and TRBJ2-7; TRBD2 agrees at 9 bases. Germline CDR1 reads MDHEN; CDR2 reads SYDVKM. Trimming cost V 2 bases and J 10 bases; bases outside gene matches: 9. The length of the CDR3 is 14 residues. CDR3 DNA sequence: TGTGCCAGCAGTTTAATAGCGGGAGTTGGTCATCAGTACTTC. This encodes CASSLIAGVGHQYF.

J is TRBJ2-7 and V is TRBV28; the D gene is possibly TRBD1 (6 bases). Germline loops: CDR1 MDHEN, CDR2 SYDVKM. The CDR3 runs 12 residues. Trimming removed 4 bases at V and 5 bases at J, with 9 bases between. DNA for the CDR3: TGTGCCAGCAGTTCACAGGGCCACGAGCAGTACTTC. Its translation: CASSSQGHEQYF.

V is TRBV27 and J is TRBJ2-7; weak D call: TRBD2 (7 bases). Germline-derived CDR1 and CDR2 are MNHEY and SMNVEV (reference sequence). The CDR3 totals 14 residues. Trimming cost V 2 bases and J 4 bases, with 12 bases left between them. The CDR3 DNA follows: TGTGCCAGCAGTTTAAGGGGGAGGGTGTACGAGCAGTACTTC. It specifies CASSLRGRVYEQYF.

The chain links TRBV9 to TRBJ2-5; 7 nucleotides line up with TRBD2. With V trimmed by 3 bases and J by 1 base, 15 bases remained unmatched. Germline CDR1 is SGDLS and CDR2 is YYNGEE. This CDR3 region has 18 residues. CDR3 DNA sequence: TGTGCCAGCAGCGAGAGGGGAGGGGCTAGCGGCACCCAAGAGACCCAGTACTTC. Its translation: CASSERGGASGTQETQYF.

The chain uses TRBV5-1 and TRBJ2-4, with 7 bases aligning to TRBD2. The CDR3 consists of 18 residues. From germline, CDR1 is SGHRS and CDR2 YFSETQ. The trim removed 4 bases at V and 0 bases at J, leaving 13 bases unmatched. The CDR3 DNA is TGCGCCAGCAGCGCGGGGGTCCCCGGGGACCTAGCCAAAAACATTCAGTACTTC. This codes for CASSAGVPGDLAKNIQYF.

V gene TRBV27 combines with J gene TRBJ2-1; TRBD2 matches 11 bases. CDR1 and CDR2 from the germline V gene are MNHEY and SMNVEV (reference sequence). The CDR3 sequence is 13 residues long. J lost 9 bases, V lost 9 bases, and 7 bases had no gene match. The CDR3 DNA reads as TGTGCCAGTCTAGCGGGGGGTCGCCGTGAGCAGTTCTTC. The encoded protein is CASLAGGRREQFF.

The chain carries TRBV6-1 and TRBJ1-5; TRBD1 agrees at 7 bases. This CDR3 region has 15 residues. The V gene end was trimmed by 2 bases and the J gene end by 6 bases; junction bases not matched to a gene: 7. Germline V gives CDR1 MNHNS, CDR2 SASEGT. The CDR3 region is CASSEMAGGIQPQHF. In nucleotides, the CDR3 is TGTGCCAGCAGTGAAATGGCAGGGGGTATTCAGCCCCAGCATTTT.

This clone has only one observation. The gene calls are TRBV5-1 and TRBJ2-5; 10 nucleotides line up with TRBD2. V lost 0 bases, J lost 7 bases, and 9 bases stayed unmatched. This CDR3 region has 16 residues. Germline V CDR1 and CDR2: SGHRS, YFSETQ. The CDR3 bases are TGCGCCAGCAGCTTGGTTGGTAGCGGGGGGACTACGACCCAGTACTTC. Translation gives CASSLVGSGGTTTQYF. Using reference TRBV5-1 and TRBJ2-5 for the parts outside the CDR3, the full variable domain is KAGVTQTPRYLIKTRGQQVTLSCSPISGHRSVSWYQQTPGQGLQFLFEYFSETQRNKGNFPGRFSGRQFSNSRSEMNVSTLELGDSALYLCASSLVGSGGTTTQYFGPGTRLLVL.

The J gene is TRBJ1-3, the V gene TRBV6-5; D uncertain. Germline CDR1 is MNHEY and CDR2 is SVGAGI. CDR3 size: 13 residues. V was cut by 7 bases and J by 1 base, with 8 bases left in between. CDR3 sequence reads: CASTSVSGNTIYF. The CDR3 nucleotides are TGTGCCAGCACTAGCGTGTCTGGAAACACCATATATTTT.

Here the CDR3 DNA reads TGCAGCGTTAGGCTAGCGGGAGGTAACCTTTACAATGAGCAGTTCTTC. It is translated as CSVRLAGGNLYNEQFF. This chain links TRBV29-1 with TRBJ2-1, with 11 bases matching TRBD2. Per the germline V gene, CDR1 is SQVTM and CDR2 is ANQGSEA. The ends lost 5 bases at V and 4 bases at J; junction bases unmatched: 10. The CDR3 has 16 amino acids.

This rearrangement joins TRBV3-1 (or the pseudogene TRBV3-2) to TRBJ1-1; tentative D call: TRBD1 (6 bases). This CDR3 has 15 residues. CDR1 LGHDT and CDR2 YNNKEL come from the germline V gene (reference sequence). Trimming left V 1 base short and J 6 bases short, with 15 bases between. CDR3 sequence reads: CASSQGRTGFAEAFF. CDR3 coding DNA: TGTGCCAGCAGCCAAGGCCGTACAGGGTTTGCTGAAGCTTTCTTT.

The chain carries TRBV11-2 and TRBJ2-7; 8 bases line up with TRBD1. V dropped 5 bases and J dropped 1; count of bases not matched to a gene: 7. The CDR3 extends over 15 amino acids. Germline V gene sequence: CDR1 SGHAT, CDR2 FQNNGV. CDR3 region: CASSASGTGSYEQYF. The CDR3 bases are TGTGCCAGCAGCGCATCCGGGACAGGTTCCTACGAGCAGTACTTC.

The chain is built from TRBV6-6 and TRBJ2-3, with D possibly being TRBD1 (6 bases). V lost 2 bases to trimming and J lost 2 bases, with 11 bases between them. The CDR3 length is 15 residues. Germline CDR1 is MNHNY and CDR2 is SVGAGI (reference sequence). In nucleotides, the CDR3 is TGTGCCAGCAGTTACCGGGACACCTACACAGATACGCAGTATTTT. It yields the protein CASSYRDTYTDTQYF.

The chain employs TRBV7-2 and TRBJ2-7, with a weak D call TRBD2 (6 bases). V was cut by 0 bases and J by 4 bases, with 13 bases left in between. The CDR3 has 15 residues. The germline CDR1 and CDR2 sequences are SGHTA and FQGNSA. DNA of the CDR3: TGTGCCAGCAGCTTAGCGGGGCTAGCGCGGTACGAGCAGTACTTC. Protein sequence: CASSLAGLARYEQYF.

This chain uses TRBV30 with TRBJ2-2; 12 bases line up with TRBD2. Per the germline V gene, CDR1 is GTSNPN and CDR2 is SVGIG (reference sequence). This CDR3 is built from 15 residues. After removal of 4 bases from V and 3 bases from J, the junction contained 3 bases not matched to a gene. CDR3 DNA sequence: TGTGCCTGGAACGGACTAGCGGGGCACACCGGGGAGCTGTTTTTT. Its protein product is CAWNGLAGHTGELFF.

Worth noting for this clone: The germline gene is not matched at one end of the junction; a read error may be the cause. The chain recombines TRBV7-8 with TRBJ2-2; TRBD1 might be the D (6 bases). Per germline, CDR1 SGHVS and CDR2 FQNEAQ. This CDR3 has 15 amino acids. CDR3 DNA sequence: TGTGCCACCAGCAAGAGGACAGAGAACACCGGGGAGCTGTTTTTT. Translating it yields CATSKRTENTGELFF.

This clone was picked up a small number of times. The chain combines TRBV5-4 with TRBJ2-2; 10 nucleotides align to TRBD2. The CDR3 sequence is 18 residues long. V lost 2 bases to trimming and J lost 3 bases; unmatched junction nucleotides: 10. Per the germline V gene, CDR1 is SGHNT and CDR2 is YYREEE (reference sequence). CDR3 DNA sequence: TGTGCCAGCAGCTTCTCGAGCGGGGGGGCCGGTTACACCGGGGAGCTGTTTTTT. As protein: CASSFSSGGAGYTGELFF.

In this sample, this clone turned up once. This chain joins TRBV5-1 and TRBJ2-1, with 14 bases that match TRBD2. V was clipped by 4 bases and J by 9 bases; unmatched bases: 6. CDR3 length: 15 amino acids. CDR1 and CDR2 (germline): SGHRS, YFSETQ. The CDR3 loop reads CASSQGLAGGFEQFF. In DNA form, the CDR3 reads TGCGCCAGCAGCCAAGGACTAGCGGGGGGCTTTGAGCAGTTCTTC.

The chain combines TRBV15 with TRBJ1-5; D gene ambiguous. CDR1 LNHNV and CDR2 YYDKDF come from the germline V gene (reference sequence). Trimming took off 0 bases at V and 7 bases at J, with 7 bases between the two ends. The CDR3 has 13 amino acids. CDR3: CATSRDPAQPQHF. In nucleotides, the CDR3 is TGTGCCACCAGCAGAGACCCTGCGCAGCCCCAGCATTTT.

CDR3 sequence (DNA): TGTGCCAGCAGCTTATCGGGGACAGGGAACACTGAAGCTTTCTTT. Its protein product is CASSLSGTGNTEAFF. The chain carries TRBV7-3 and TRBJ1-1; 8 bases map to TRBD1. This CDR3 has 15 residues. With V trimmed by 2 bases and J by 1 base, 3 bases remained unmatched. Germline-derived CDR1 and CDR2 are SGHTA and FQGTGA.

The chain employs TRBV4-2 and TRBJ2-7; the match to TRBD1 covers 8 bases. The germline V gene encodes CDR1 LGHNA and CDR2 YNFKEQ. The ends lost 0 bases at V and 6 bases at J; junction bases unmatched: 10. This CDR3 is 16 amino acids long. CDR3 DNA: TGTGCCAGCAGCCAAGATGCGACAGGGGATCCTCTCGAGCAGTACTTC. Translated: CASSQDATGDPLEQYF.

The rearrangement joins TRBV27 to TRBJ2-7; TRBD1 matches at 9 bases. The germline CDR1 and CDR2 sequences are MNHEY and SMNVEV (reference sequence). This CDR3 contains 15 residues. The V gene end was trimmed by 2 bases and the J gene end by 6 bases; junction bases not matched to a gene: 8. The CDR3 here is CASSLKWTGEAEQYF. The CDR3 nucleotides are TGTGCCAGCAGTTTAAAGTGGACAGGGGAGGCCGAGCAGTACTTC.

This rearrangement joins TRBV4-3 to TRBJ2-3; D perhaps matches TRBD2 (5 bases). V lost 1 base and J 5 bases, leaving 13 bases between the germline ends. Germline CDR1 is LGHNA and CDR2 is YSLEER. The CDR3 loop spans 15 amino acids. The CDR3 is CASSQAAGLLDTQYF. The CDR3 bases are TGCGCCAGCAGCCAAGCCGCTGGACTGCTAGATACGCAGTATTTT.

This clone appeared a few times. The V call is TRBV7-2, the J call TRBJ1-5; possible D gene TRBD1, 6 bases. The CDR3 is 18 residues long. V gave up 1 base and J gave up 3 bases, with 19 bases separating them. The germline gives CDR1 SGHTA, CDR2 FQGNSA. The CDR3 nucleotides read TGTGCCAGCAGCTTAGGGGAATTAGGGGGAACTTTCAATCAGCCCCAGCATTTT. Translating it yields CASSLGELGGTFNQPQHF.

Notes on this clone: Relative to the germline gene, one junction end is altered; a read error may explain this. The rearrangement uses TRBV6-2 or TRBV6-3 and TRBJ2-1; no reliable D call. The CDR3 is made up of 11 amino acids. The germline V gene encodes CDR1 MNHEY and CDR2 SVGEGT. The CDR3 DNA is TGTGCCAGCAGTTCCGGAGTTACCCGGCTCTTC. Residues: CASSSGVTRLF.

The rearrangement joins TRBV3-1 (or the pseudogene TRBV3-2) to TRBJ1-5; 7 bases line up with TRBD1. CDR3 length equals 14 residues. Per germline, CDR1 LGHDT and CDR2 YNNKEL (reference sequence). J was trimmed by 3 bases and V by 6 bases; bases with no gene match: 5. CDR3 in DNA: TGTGCCAGCAGTTATACAGGGGTCAATCAGCCCCAGCATTTT. Translation gives CASSYTGVNQPQHF.

The V and J genes are TRBV18 and TRBJ2-1; TRBD2 aligns across 7 bases. CDR1 is KGHSH and CDR2 is LQKENI in the germline V gene. V was pared by 5 bases and J by 9 bases, with 13 bases of the junction left unmatched. CDR3 size: 15 residues. The CDR3 DNA sequence: TGTGCCAGCTCATTTCCCGGGACTAAAGGCTCTGAGCAGTTCTTC. This codes for CASSFPGTKGSEQFF.